Given below is one T cell receptor beta chain in context. The CDR3 end is not reached by the read, which stops 3 residues before it; the germline J gene fills it in. This entry is derived from a study of T cells in women clearing cervical HPV infection. The CDR3 consists of 15 residues. The J segment lost 4 bases and the V segment lost 3 bases, leaving 5 bases of the junction unmatched. The germline V gene encodes CDR1 MRHNA and CDR2 SNTAGT. Sequencing was performed with immunoSEQ multiplex PCR; in TCRdb, only in-frame clones are kept and a portion is missing. Across 30,000 to 45,000 clones, the top ten clones capture around 6% of the sample.

The sequenced sample consisted of blood buffy coat. The rearrangement joins TRBV6-4 to TRBJ2-3, with 9 bases matching TRBD2. This receptor was obtained from a woman aged 18-70 years with a cervical HPV16 infection that either progressed to CIN3+ or cleared (not recorded which). Incomplete CDR3 DNA: TGTGCCAGCAGTGAGGATAGCGGGAGAGCAGATACG. It codes for CASSEDSGRADT. The whole CDR3 protein is CASSEDSGRADTQYF.